This T cell receptor beta chain appears in the sequencing data of a study of blood T cell repertoires in COVID-19. For the study at large: The cDNA or gDNA used as material had been derived from T cells, B-cell-depleted T cells, or PBMCs.

The CDR3 is 16 amino acids. CDR1 is MNHEY and CDR2 is SVGAGI in the germline V gene. Trimming took 1 base from V and 9 from J; bases not matched to a gene: 13. The data were produced by immunoSEQ multiplex PCR, yet TCRdb's version contains in-frame clones alone and is incomplete. The sample consists of around 160,000 clones, 84% of them appearing once. The sequence was obtained from a human donor in a cohort sampled during active COVID-19. This chain connects TRBV6-5 to TRBJ2-5, with 8 bases fitting TRBD2. Sequences were obtained from peripheral blood. CDR3 bases: TGTGCCAGCAGTTACTGGAGCGGGGGCCCCCCCCAGGCCCAGTACTTC. Its protein is CASSYWSGGPPQAQYF.